This entry lists 27 T cell receptor beta chains sequenced from one sample in a study of early T cells in non-severe SARS-CoV-2 infection. MiXCR, run by TCRdb on the 5' RACE reads, gives a single entry per CDR3 protein. The repertoire has under 70,000 distinct CDR3 sequences, over 9.5% of them found once; the top ten carry more than 7.5%. Sequencing input: whole blood. Receptors originate from an adult who was a healthcare worker with PCR-confirmed SARS-CoV-2 infection or an uninfected control (not recorded which).

This clonotype was found many times. The rearrangement joins TRBV7-8 to TRBJ2-6, with unresolved D. CDR3 length: 18 residues. The V end was cut by 0 bases, the J end by 0 bases, with 12 bases between. Germline loops: CDR1 SGHVS, CDR2 FQNEAQ. CDR3 nucleotide sequence: TGTGCCAGCAGCTTAGCGGGTGCATCGAGCTCTGGGGCCAACGTCCTGACTTTC. Its protein is CASSLAGASSSGANVLTF.

By its share, this clonotype is medium-sized. This chain connects TRBV7-8 to TRBJ1-1, with D tentatively TRBD1 (6 bases). V lost 4 bases, J lost 1 base, and 7 bases lay in between. CDR3 length equals 13 residues. Germline V gene lookup returns CDR1 SGHVS and CDR2 FQNEAQ. The CDR3 sequence is CASSWGANTEAFF. In nucleotides, the CDR3 is TGTGCCAGCAGCTGGGGGGCGAACACTGAAGCTTTCTTT.

There are many counts of this clonotype. The chain has TRBV24-1 and TRBJ1-5; D unclear. Germline values: CDR1 KGHDR, CDR2 SFDVKD. The V gene lost 0 bases and the J gene lost 6 bases, with 11 bases spanning the gap. The CDR3 extends over 15 amino acids. DNA for the CDR3: TGTGCCACCAGTGATTTGAAAATCCCGGGTCAGCCCCAGCATTTT. It is translated as CATSDLKIPGQPQHF.

This clonotype was counted between two and nine times. This chain links TRBV12-3 or TRBV12-4 with TRBJ1-6, with TRBD1 identical over 11 bases. The CDR3 loop spans 15 amino acids. Trimming removed 3 bases from V and 7 bases from J; junction bases left unmatched: 2. The CDR3 loop reads CASSFGTGGNSPLHF. CDR3 nucleotide sequence: TGTGCCAGCAGTTTCGGGACAGGGGGGAATTCACCCCTCCACTTT.

In this sample, this clonotype turned up many times. The chain is built from TRBV5-6 and TRBJ1-4; 8 bases agree with TRBD1. Germline V gene data show CDR1 as SGHDT and CDR2 as YYEEEE. V was clipped by 2 bases and J by 7 bases; unmatched bases: 4. CDR3 length equals 14 residues. The CDR3 loop reads CASSFQGASEKLFF. For the CDR3, the DNA is TGTGCCAGCAGCTTCCAGGGGGCATCTGAAAAACTGTTTTTT.

This clonotype has ten or more counts. The chain combines TRBV6-2 or TRBV6-3 with TRBJ2-5, with TRBD2 identical over 10 bases. The V gene's germline CDR1 is MNHEY and CDR2 SVGEGT. V lost 7 bases to trimming and J lost 3 bases; unmatched junction nucleotides: 11. The CDR3 length is 16 residues. CDR3 amino acids: CASIGLGLAGEETQYF. CDR3 coding DNA: TGTGCCAGCATAGGGCTCGGGCTAGCGGGGGAAGAGACCCAGTACTTC.

This clonotype occurred a few times. The chain couples TRBV6-6 to TRBJ1-3; TRBD1 matches at 8 bases. The CDR3 is 14 residues long. Germline CDR1 and CDR2: MNHNY and SVGAGI (reference sequence). V lost 7 bases, J lost 3 bases, and 5 bases stayed unmatched. The chain's CDR3 is CASNQGAGGNTIYF. CDR3 DNA sequence: TGTGCCAGCAATCAGGGGGCAGGTGGAAACACCATATATTTT.

This clonotype was seen more than once but under ten times. V and J are TRBV7-2 and TRBJ2-2, with 7 bases fitting TRBD1. The germline gives CDR1 SGHTA, CDR2 FQGNSA. This CDR3 has 15 residues. After removal of 3 bases from V and 2 bases from J, the junction contained 3 bases not matched to a gene. The CDR3 sequence: CASSFGTVNTGELFF. The CDR3 region has the DNA TGTGCCAGCAGCTTCGGGACAGTAAACACCGGGGAGCTGTTTTTT.

This clonotype was counted many times. CDR3 residues: CASSDRGTDTQYF. The CDR3, as DNA: TGTGCCAGCAGTGACAGGGGCACAGATACGCAGTATTTT. The rearrangement uses TRBV6-4 and TRBJ2-3; no firm D call. Germline V CDR1 and CDR2: MRHNA, SNTAGT. V dropped 2 bases and J dropped 1 base, with 4 bases sitting between them. The CDR3 runs 13 residues.

This clonotype was observed a few times. Written as DNA, the CDR3 is TGCAGTGCGACGACCGGCCCCTGGGAGACCCAGTACTTC. This sequence encodes CSATTGPWETQYF. The chain employs TRBV20-1 and TRBJ2-5; D unresolved. This CDR3 is built from 13 residues. CDR1 DFQATT and CDR2 SNEGSKA come from the germline V gene (reference sequence). The ends were cut back, 6 bases at V and 5 bases at J, with 16 bases in the middle.

V and J are TRBV6-1 and TRBJ2-6, with D hard to call. CDR1 and CDR2 (germline): MNHNS, SASEGT. The length of the CDR3 is 13 residues. V was clipped by 6 bases and J by 0 bases, with 3 bases between them. CDR3 residues: CASSRSGANVLTF. The CDR3 nucleotides are TGTGCCAGCAGCCGCTCTGGGGCCAACGTCCTGACTTTC.

This clonotype has a single count. The chain carries TRBV28 and TRBJ2-5; D might be TRBD1 (5 bases). V dropped 4 bases and J dropped 5 bases, with 14 bases sitting between them. Germline V gene sequence: CDR1 MDHEN, CDR2 SYDVKM. The length of the CDR3 is 14 residues. CDR3 amino acids: CASSYAGKGETQYF. CDR3 DNA: TGTGCCAGCAGTTACGCAGGGAAGGGCGAGACCCAGTACTTC.

This clonotype was seen at least ten times. The J gene is TRBJ1-5, the V gene TRBV6-1; 8 nucleotides agree with TRBD1. Germline V CDR1 and CDR2: MNHNS, SASEGT. The V gene end was trimmed by 7 bases and the J gene end by 5 bases; junction bases not matched to a gene: 7. The CDR3 has 14 amino acids. The CDR3 spells CASTGQGLHQPQHF. The CDR3 region has the DNA TGTGCCAGCACCGGACAGGGACTCCATCAGCCCCAGCATTTT.

This chain links TRBV11-2 with TRBJ2-1; D unresolved. CDR1 is SGHAT and CDR2 is FQNNGV in the germline V gene. The CDR3 spans 13 residues. V lost 1 base to trimming and J lost 8 bases, with 9 bases between them. In DNA, the CDR3 is TGTGCCAGCAGCTTAGGGATTGAGGATGAGCAGTTCTTC. Translating gives CASSLGIEDEQFF.

The sample holds many counts of this clonotype. V is TRBV6-2 or TRBV6-3 and J is TRBJ2-1; 12 nucleotides line up with TRBD2. This CDR3 comprises 17 residues. V shed 6 bases and J 3 bases; nucleotides not matched to a gene: 9. Germline V lookup: CDR1 MNHEY, CDR2 SVGEGT. The CDR3 reads CASRPASSGRVYNEQFF. The CDR3 DNA reads as TGTGCCAGCAGACCCGCTTCTAGCGGGAGGGTCTACAATGAGCAGTTCTTC.

This clonotype was found many times. The V call is TRBV7-2, the J call TRBJ1-1; TRBD1 matches 9 bases. The germline V gene encodes CDR1 SGHTA and CDR2 FQGNSA. This CDR3 has 17 amino acids. Trimming removed 4 bases from V and 3 bases from J; junction bases left unmatched: 12. The CDR3 DNA reads as TGTGCCAGCAGCTCAGGGACAGGGCAGAGGGAAGACACTGAAGCTTTCTTT. Translating gives CASSSGTGQREDTEAFF.

The sample holds many counts of this clonotype. The chain uses TRBV6-2 or TRBV6-3 and TRBJ1-4; possibly TRBD1 for D (6 bases). Germline loops: CDR1 MNHEY, CDR2 SVGEGT. The ends were cut back, 4 bases at V and 6 bases at J, with 15 bases in the middle. This CDR3 spans 15 amino acids. The CDR3 region is CASSLRGTEDEKLFF. Written as DNA, the CDR3 is TGTGCCAGCAGTTTAAGGGGGACGGAGGATGAAAAACTGTTTTTT.

This clonotype was recorded a few times. CDR3 sequence reads: CASSSTVLGEQYF. The CDR3 coding sequence is TGTGCCAGCAGTTCGACGGTCCTGGGGGAGCAGTACTTC. The chain recombines TRBV12-3 or TRBV12-4 with TRBJ2-7, with no clear D. V was trimmed by 4 bases and J by 7 bases, leaving 14 bases between them. CDR3 length: 13 residues.

The V call is TRBV29-1, the J call TRBJ2-1, with D maybe TRBD2 (5 bases). The germline gives CDR1 SQVTM, CDR2 ANQGSEA. V gave up 3 bases and J gave up 2 bases, with 17 bases separating them. There are 16 residues in the CDR3. In nucleotides, the CDR3 is TGCAGCGTTGACAGTTCGGAGCGGCCCCCCTACAATGAGCAGTTCTTC. It is translated as CSVDSSERPPYNEQFF.

This clonotype showed up just a few times. The chain recombines TRBV28 with TRBJ2-7; 7 bases match TRBD1. Trimming cost V 3 bases and J 3 bases; bases outside gene matches: 5. In germline, CDR1 is MDHEN, CDR2 SYDVKM. The CDR3 covers 14 residues. The CDR3 nucleotides are TGTGCCAGCAGTTTCAGGGACAGCGGCTACGAGCAGTACTTC. This sequence encodes CASSFRDSGYEQYF.

This clonotype was counted many times. This sequence joins TRBV4-3 and TRBJ2-7; 7 positions match TRBD1. V was pared by 4 bases and J by 3 bases, with 6 bases of the junction left unmatched. Germline V CDR1 and CDR2: LGHNA, YSLEER. The CDR3 runs to 14 residues. The CDR3 region is CASSRAQGDYEQYF. The CDR3 DNA sequence: TGCGCCAGCAGCCGAGCCCAGGGGGACTACGAGCAGTACTTC.

This clonotype was seen at least ten times. The chain carries TRBV4-3 and TRBJ2-1; D call uncertain. Germline V gene lookup returns CDR1 LGHNA and CDR2 YSLEER. The CDR3 sequence is 12 residues long. V was shortened by 1 base and J by 7 bases, with 5 bases between the two germline ends. In DNA, the CDR3 is TGCGCCAGCAGCCAAGTTGCGAATGAGCAGTTCTTC. This codes for CASSQVANEQFF.

This clonotype was counted between two and nine times. The chain is built from TRBV7-6 and TRBJ2-1; 10 positions agree with TRBD1. V shed 1 base and J 6 bases; nucleotides not matched to a gene: 18. The CDR3 sequence is 20 residues long. Germline CDR1 and CDR2: SGHVS and FNYEAQ. The CDR3 coding sequence is TGTGCCAGCAGCTTAGGCCCCCCCTCGGACAGGGGGGTATTGGGCAATGAGCAGTTCTTC. It is translated as CASSLGPPSDRGVLGNEQFF.

In DNA form, the CDR3 reads TGTGCCAGCAGCAAAGGTCCCTTGGCAAGGGCTTCGGATGGCCAGTACTTC. This codes for CASSKGPLARASDGQYF. The chain employs TRBV21-1 and TRBJ2-5; the table's D call, TRBD1, was not checked against the DNA. TRBV21-1 counts as a pseudogene. This CDR3 comprises 17 residues.

Many counts were recorded for this clonotype. The V gene is TRBV5-4, the J gene TRBJ1-1; the D gene is possibly TRBD1 (6 bases). The V gene's germline CDR1 is SGHNT and CDR2 YYREEE (reference sequence). Trimming removed 9 bases from V and 1 base from J, with 16 bases in between. The CDR3 runs 14 residues. CDR3: CATWGAAPNTEAFF. In DNA form, the CDR3 reads TGTGCCACCTGGGGGGCAGCCCCGAACACTGAAGCTTTCTTT.

This clonotype was counted a few times. The gene calls are TRBV3-1 and TRBJ2-1; D might be TRBD1 or TRBD2, each matching 5 bases. The CDR3 runs to 16 residues. The V end was cut by 4 bases, the J end by 0 bases, with 13 bases between. The germline V gene has CDR1 LGHDT and CDR2 YNNKEL (reference sequence). The DNA of the CDR3 is TGTGCCAGCAGCCTCGGGACCCCGAGCTCCTACAATGAGCAGTTCTTC. Its protein product is CASSLGTPSSYNEQFF.

The table lists this clonotype with a few counts. This chain links TRBV18 with TRBJ1-5; D unresolved. The CDR3 totals 15 residues. CDR1 and CDR2 (germline): KGHSH, LQKENI. The V end lost 3 bases, the J end lost 5 bases, and 14 bases lay between the germline ends. This chain's CDR3 is CASSPGRAGYQPQHF. CDR3 DNA: TGTGCCAGCTCACCGGGTCGGGCCGGTTATCAGCCCCAGCATTTT.